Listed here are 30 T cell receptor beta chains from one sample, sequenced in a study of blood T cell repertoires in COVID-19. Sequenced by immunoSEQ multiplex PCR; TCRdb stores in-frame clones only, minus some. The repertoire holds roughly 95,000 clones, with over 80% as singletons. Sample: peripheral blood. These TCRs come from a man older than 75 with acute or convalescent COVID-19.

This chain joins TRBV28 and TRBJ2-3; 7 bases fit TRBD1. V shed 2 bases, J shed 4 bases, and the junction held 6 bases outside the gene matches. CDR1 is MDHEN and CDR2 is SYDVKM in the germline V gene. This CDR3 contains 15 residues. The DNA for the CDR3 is TGTGCCAGCAGTTTAACGTTGCAGGGGGCAGATACGCAGTATTTT. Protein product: CASSLTLQGADTQYF.

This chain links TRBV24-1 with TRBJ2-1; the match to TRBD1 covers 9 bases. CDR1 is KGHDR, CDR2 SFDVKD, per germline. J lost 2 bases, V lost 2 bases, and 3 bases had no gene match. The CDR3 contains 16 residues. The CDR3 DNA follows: TGTGCCACCAGTGATTCCCGGGACAGGGCCTACAATGAGCAGTTCTTC. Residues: CATSDSRDRAYNEQFF.

In nucleotides, the CDR3 is TGTGCCAGCAGCCAACTACGACTAGCGGGAGCGGGGAATGAGCAGTTCTTC. This encodes CASSQLRLAGAGNEQFF. The chain has TRBV16 and TRBJ2-1; 12 nucleotides match TRBD2. The CDR3 loop spans 17 amino acids. Trimming at V came to 2 bases and at J to 7 bases, leaving 9 bases not matched to a gene. CDR1 and CDR2 from the germline V gene are KGHSY and FQNENV.

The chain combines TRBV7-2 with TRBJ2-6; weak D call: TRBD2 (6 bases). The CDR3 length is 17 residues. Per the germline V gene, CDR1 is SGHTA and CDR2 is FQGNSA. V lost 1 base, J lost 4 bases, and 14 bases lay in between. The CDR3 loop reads CASSLVGGAGGANVLTF. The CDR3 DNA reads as TGTGCCAGCAGCTTAGTTGGTGGGGCGGGAGGGGCCAACGTCCTGACTTTC.

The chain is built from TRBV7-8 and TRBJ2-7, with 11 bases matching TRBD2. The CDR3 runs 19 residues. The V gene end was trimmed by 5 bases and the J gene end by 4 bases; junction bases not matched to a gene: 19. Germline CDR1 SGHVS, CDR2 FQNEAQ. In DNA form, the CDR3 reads TGTGCCAGCAGCACAAGAGGGCTAGCGGGAGGTACGATGAGTTACGAGCAGTACTTC. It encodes CASSTRGLAGGTMSYEQYF.

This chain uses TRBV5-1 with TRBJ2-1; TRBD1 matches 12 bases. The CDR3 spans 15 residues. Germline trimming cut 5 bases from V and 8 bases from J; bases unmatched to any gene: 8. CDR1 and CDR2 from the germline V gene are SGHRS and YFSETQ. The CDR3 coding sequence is TGCGCCAGCAGACCCGGGACAGGGGGCATCTATGAGCAGTTCTTC. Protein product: CASRPGTGGIYEQFF.

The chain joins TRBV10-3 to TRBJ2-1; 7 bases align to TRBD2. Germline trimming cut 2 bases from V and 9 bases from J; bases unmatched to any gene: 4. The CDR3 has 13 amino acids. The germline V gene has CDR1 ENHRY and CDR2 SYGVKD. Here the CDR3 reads CAISEREEFEQFF. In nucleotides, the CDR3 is TGTGCCATCAGTGAGCGGGAGGAATTTGAGCAGTTCTTC.

CDR3 loop: CSVSQGGFTGELFF. Written as DNA, the CDR3 is TGCAGCGTTTCTCAGGGAGGTTTCACCGGGGAGCTGTTTTTT. This chain uses TRBV29-1 with TRBJ2-2; D might be TRBD2 (6 bases). V was cut by 5 bases and J by 4 bases, with 14 bases left in between. There are 14 residues in the CDR3. Germline values: CDR1 SQVTM, CDR2 ANQGSEA.

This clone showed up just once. The CDR3 is CASLGVPGNTIYF. CDR3 coding DNA: TGTGCCAGCCTCGGGGTACCTGGAAACACCATATATTTT. V and J are TRBV12-3 or TRBV12-4 and TRBJ1-3; D call uncertain. Trimming took off 8 bases at V and 2 bases at J, with 10 bases between the two ends. The CDR3 has 13 amino acids.

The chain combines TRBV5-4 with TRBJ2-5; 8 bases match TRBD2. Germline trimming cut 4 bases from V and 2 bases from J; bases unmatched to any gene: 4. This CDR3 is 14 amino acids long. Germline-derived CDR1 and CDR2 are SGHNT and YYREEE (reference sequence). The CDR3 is CASSRGGVQETQYF. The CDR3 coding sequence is TGTGCCAGCAGCCGGGGGGGGGTTCAAGAGACCCAGTACTTC.

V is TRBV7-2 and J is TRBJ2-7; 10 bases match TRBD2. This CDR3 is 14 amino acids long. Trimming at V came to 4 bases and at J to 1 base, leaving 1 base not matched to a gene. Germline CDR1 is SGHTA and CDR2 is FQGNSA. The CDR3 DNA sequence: TGTGCCAGCAGCTCGACTAGCGGGTCCTACGAGCAGTACTTC. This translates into CASSSTSGSYEQYF.

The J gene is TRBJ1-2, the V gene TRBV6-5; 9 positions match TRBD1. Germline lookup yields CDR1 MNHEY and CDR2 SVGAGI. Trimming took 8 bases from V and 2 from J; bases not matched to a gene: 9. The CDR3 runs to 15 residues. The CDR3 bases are TGTGCCAGCGGGACAGGGTTAACTAAGAACTATGGCTACACCTTC. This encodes CASGTGLTKNYGYTF.

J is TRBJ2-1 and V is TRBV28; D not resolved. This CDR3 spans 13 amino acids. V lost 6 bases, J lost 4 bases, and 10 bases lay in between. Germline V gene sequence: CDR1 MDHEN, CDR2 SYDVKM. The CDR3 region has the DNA TGTGCCAGCAGGGAGAGAATGTACAATGAGCAGTTCTTC. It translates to CASRERMYNEQFF.

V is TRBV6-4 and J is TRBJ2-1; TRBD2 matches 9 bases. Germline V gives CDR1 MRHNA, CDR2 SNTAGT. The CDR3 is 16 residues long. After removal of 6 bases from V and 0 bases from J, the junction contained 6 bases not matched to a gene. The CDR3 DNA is TGTGCCAGCAGCCCCGAGCGGGGGGCCTCCTACAATGAGCAGTTCTTC. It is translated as CASSPERGASYNEQFF.

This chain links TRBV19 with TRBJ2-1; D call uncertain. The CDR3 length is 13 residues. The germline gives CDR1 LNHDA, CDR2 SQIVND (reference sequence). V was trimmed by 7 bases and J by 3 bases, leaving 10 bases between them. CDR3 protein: CASTQNFYNEQFF. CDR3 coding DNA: TGTGCCAGTACCCAAAACTTCTACAATGAGCAGTTCTTC.

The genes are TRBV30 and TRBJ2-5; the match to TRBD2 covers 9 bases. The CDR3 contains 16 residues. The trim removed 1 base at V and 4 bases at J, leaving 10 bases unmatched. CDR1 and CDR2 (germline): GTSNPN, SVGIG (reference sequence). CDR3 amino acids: CAWSGEERGVGETQYF. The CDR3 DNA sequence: TGTGCCTGGAGTGGGGAAGAGCGGGGGGTAGGAGAGACCCAGTACTTC.

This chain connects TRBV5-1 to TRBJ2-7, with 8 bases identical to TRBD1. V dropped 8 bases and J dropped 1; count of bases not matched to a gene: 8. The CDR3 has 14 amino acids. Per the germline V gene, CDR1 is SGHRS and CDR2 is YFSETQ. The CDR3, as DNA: TGCGCCAGTAGAGGACAGGGAAGGTCCTACGAGCAGTACTTC. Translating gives CASRGQGRSYEQYF.

For the CDR3, the DNA is TGTGCCAGCTCTAAAGGAGTTACGGTCGGCTACACCTTC. Protein sequence: CASSKGVTVGYTF. V is TRBV25-1 and J is TRBJ1-2; D is undetermined. CDR3 length equals 13 residues. Germline CDR1 MGHDK, CDR2 SYGVNS. V was shortened by 8 bases and J by 8 bases, with 18 bases between the two germline ends.

CDR3 residues: CASSAGGSYGYTF. The CDR3 region has the DNA TGTGCCAGCAGCGCAGGGGGTAGCTATGGCTACACCTTC. The J gene is TRBJ1-2, the V gene TRBV12-3 or TRBV12-4, with 7 nucleotides matching TRBD1. V shed 6 bases, J shed 4 bases, and the junction held 5 bases outside the gene matches. This CDR3 spans 13 amino acids.

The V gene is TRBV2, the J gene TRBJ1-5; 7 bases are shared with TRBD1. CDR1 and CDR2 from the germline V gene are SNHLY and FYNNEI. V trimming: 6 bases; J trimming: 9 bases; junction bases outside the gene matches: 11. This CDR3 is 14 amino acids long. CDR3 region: CASRGDRDQWPQHF. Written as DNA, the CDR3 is TGTGCCAGCAGAGGAGACAGGGACCAATGGCCCCAGCATTTT.

CDR3 bases: TGTGCCAGTAGGGGTTACGCGGCCTATAATTCACCCCTCCACTTT. Translating gives CASRGYAAYNSPLHF. The rearrangement joins TRBV19 to TRBJ1-6; D not resolved. Germline V lookup: CDR1 LNHDA, CDR2 SQIVND (reference sequence). The length of the CDR3 is 15 residues. Trimming took 6 bases from V and 2 from J, leaving 11 bases between them.

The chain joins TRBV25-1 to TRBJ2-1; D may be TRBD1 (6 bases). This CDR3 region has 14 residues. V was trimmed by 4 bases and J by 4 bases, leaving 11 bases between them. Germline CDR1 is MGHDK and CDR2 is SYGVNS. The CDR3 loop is CASSVQQGYNEQFF. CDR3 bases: TGTGCCAGCAGTGTCCAGCAGGGGTACAATGAGCAGTTCTTC.

The CDR3 bases are TGTGCCAGCAGGAAGGGGTTTCAAGGCTACACCTTC. Translation: CASRKGFQGYTF. This chain links TRBV28 with TRBJ1-2; TRBD1 might be the D (5 bases). The CDR3 contains 12 residues. The V end was cut by 6 bases, the J end by 8 bases, with 13 bases between. Germline V gives CDR1 MDHEN, CDR2 SYDVKM.

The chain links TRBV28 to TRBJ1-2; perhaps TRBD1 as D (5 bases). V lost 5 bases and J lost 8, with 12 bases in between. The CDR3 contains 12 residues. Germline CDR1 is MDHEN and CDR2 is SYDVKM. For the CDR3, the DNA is TGTGCCAGCAGTGCAACAGGCTACGGCTACACCTTC. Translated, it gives CASSATGYGYTF.

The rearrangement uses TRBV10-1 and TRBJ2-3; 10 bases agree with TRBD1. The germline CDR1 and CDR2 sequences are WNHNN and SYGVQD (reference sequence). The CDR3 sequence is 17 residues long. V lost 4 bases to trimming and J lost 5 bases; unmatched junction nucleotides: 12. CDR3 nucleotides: TGCGCCAGCAGTGGTCCCGGGACAGGGGCAGGATTAGATACGCAGTATTTT. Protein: CASSGPGTGAGLDTQYF.

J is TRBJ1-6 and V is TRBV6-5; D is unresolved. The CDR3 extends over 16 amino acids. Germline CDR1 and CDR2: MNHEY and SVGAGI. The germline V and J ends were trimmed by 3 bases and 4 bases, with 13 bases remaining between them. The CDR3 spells CASSYQVPKYNSPLHF. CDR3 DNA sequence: TGTGCCAGCAGTTATCAGGTCCCAAAGTATAATTCACCCCTCCACTTT.

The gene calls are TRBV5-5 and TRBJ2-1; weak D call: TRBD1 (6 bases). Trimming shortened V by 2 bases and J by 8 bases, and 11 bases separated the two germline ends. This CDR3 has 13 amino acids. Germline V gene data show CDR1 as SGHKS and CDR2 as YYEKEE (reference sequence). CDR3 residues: CASSFQQGYEQFF. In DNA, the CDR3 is TGTGCCAGCAGCTTTCAACAGGGCTATGAGCAGTTCTTC.

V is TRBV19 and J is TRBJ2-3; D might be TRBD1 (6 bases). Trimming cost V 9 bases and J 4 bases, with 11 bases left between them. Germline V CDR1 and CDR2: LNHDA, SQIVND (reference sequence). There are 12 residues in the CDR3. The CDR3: CASATGPDTQYF. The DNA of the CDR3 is TGTGCCAGCGCCACAGGGCCAGATACGCAGTATTTT.

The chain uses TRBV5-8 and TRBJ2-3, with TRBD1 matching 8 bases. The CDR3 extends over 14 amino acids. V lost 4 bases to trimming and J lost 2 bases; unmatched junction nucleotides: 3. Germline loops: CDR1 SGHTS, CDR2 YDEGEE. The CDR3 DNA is TGTGCCAGCAGCATGGGACAGGCCACAGATACGCAGTATTTT. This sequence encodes CASSMGQATDTQYF.

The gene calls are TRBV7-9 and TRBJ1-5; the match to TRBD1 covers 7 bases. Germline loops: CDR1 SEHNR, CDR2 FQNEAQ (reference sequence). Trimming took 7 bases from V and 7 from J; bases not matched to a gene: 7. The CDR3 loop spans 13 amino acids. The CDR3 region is CASTKTGWQPQHF. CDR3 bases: TGTGCCAGCACCAAGACAGGGTGGCAGCCCCAGCATTTT.